This T cell receptor beta chain was captured by sequencing in a study of shared clonotypes between healthy human individuals. Sequenced by immunoSEQ multiplex PCR; TCRdb stores in-frame clones only, minus some. This sample yields 2 million to 2.5 million clones, of which approximately 94% are seen a single time; less than 0.15% belongs to the top ten. The sequencing sample was made of naive CD4+ T cells sorted from blood. As for subset: CD45RA+ positively selected. The sequence came from a man younger than 35 in good health.

The DNA for the CDR3 is TGTGCCAGTAGCCGCCTGGCCAATTCACCCCTCCACTTT. It translates to CASSRLANSPLHF. V gene TRBV19 combines with J gene TRBJ1-6; the D is unclear. This CDR3 is 13 amino acids long. Germline V CDR1 and CDR2: LNHDA, SQIVND (reference sequence). Trimming took off 6 bases at V and 7 bases at J, with 10 bases between the two ends.